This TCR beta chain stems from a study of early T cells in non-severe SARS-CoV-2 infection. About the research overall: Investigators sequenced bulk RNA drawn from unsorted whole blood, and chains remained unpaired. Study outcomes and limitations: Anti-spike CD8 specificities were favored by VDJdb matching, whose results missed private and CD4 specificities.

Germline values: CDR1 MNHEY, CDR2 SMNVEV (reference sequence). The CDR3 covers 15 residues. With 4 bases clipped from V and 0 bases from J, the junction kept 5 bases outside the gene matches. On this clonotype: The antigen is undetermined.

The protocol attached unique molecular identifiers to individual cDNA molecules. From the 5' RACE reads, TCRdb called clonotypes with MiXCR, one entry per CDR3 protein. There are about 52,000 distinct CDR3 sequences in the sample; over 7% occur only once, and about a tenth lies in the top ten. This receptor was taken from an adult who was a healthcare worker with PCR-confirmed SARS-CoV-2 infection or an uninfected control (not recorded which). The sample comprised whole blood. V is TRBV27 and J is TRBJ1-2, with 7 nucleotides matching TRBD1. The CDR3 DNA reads TGTGCCAGCAGTTCCCACGGGACAGCTAACTATGGCTACACCTTC. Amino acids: CASSSHGTANYGYTF.